This T cell receptor (beta chain) was retrieved from a study of blood T cell repertoires in COVID-19 (dated by TCRdb to about 2020). As for the study more broadly: Samples from collaborators originated in the United States, Italy and Spain and spanned both the acute and convalescent phases of COVID-19. The repertoires were released in a freely available public database meant as a resource for research on the immune response to SARS-CoV-2. Deeply sampled blood TCRbeta repertoires from subjects exposed to, actively infected with, or recovered from COVID-19 were included in the dataset. The material from the prospective study consisted of cDNA or gDNA derived from T cells, B-cell-depleted T cells, or PBMCs. Where available, HLA class I and class II types were obtained from metadata supplied by the sample provider rather than from assay-based typing. The samples were drawn from two sources: the first 160 participants of the ongoing ImmuneRACE study, and about 1,300 subjects contributed by 6 global collaborators. The sample metadata nearly always contained a de-identified subject ID, COVID-19 status, age in years and sex.

The study at large found these results: How much clinical and demographic metadata was included differed by source and by participant, and the metadata was provided uncurated.

In its sample, this clone was seen once. What this receptor recognizes is not known. No clone much larger than this one lies a single base away; base qualities are absent. Collaborating institutions collected whole blood in K2EDTA tubes following their own protocols. For TCRbeta analysis, collaborators shipped samples in one of three forms: frozen whole blood, isolated PBMCs, or DNA extracted from either of those sample types. From V the trimming removes 0 bases and from J it removes 3 bases, while the gene matches leave 4 bases of the junction unaccounted for. There are 16 amino acids in the CDR3, from cysteine to phenylalanine inclusive. The read is trimmed to its CDR3 DNA, 48 bases read in frame from base 1. The germline V gene encodes CDR1 MNHNY and CDR2 SVGAGI (reference sequence). TCRbeta CDR3 regions were amplified from genomic DNA using the immunoSEQ Assay, a bias-controlled multiplex PCR. The study's processing was this. Nucleated cell counts per sample were estimated from amplification of reference gene primers within the assay. To quantify the absolute abundance of each unique TCRbeta CDR3 rearrangement, sequence reads were collapsed and filtered. For each sample, productive Simpson clonality was calculated by taking the square root of Simpson's diversity index across productive rearrangements. TCRdb provides this immuneACCESS table in a form limited to in-frame rearrangements. Some clones are lacking; in checked studies, under half of them reflect an unresolved V gene, and why the rest are absent is not known. V, J and clone size derive from that table, while D and trimming were established from the DNA sequence. The sample table records roughly 110,000 clones; roughly 90% of these occur just once. The leading ten clones occupy 4.9% of the sample.

The receptor was derived from a man aged 35-49 years with active or convalescent COVID-19. The rearrangement combines TRBV6-6 with TRBJ2-3; the central 9 bases match TRBD2. The specimen sequenced was peripheral blood. CDR3 reads: CASSYSAGGGTDTQYF. Here is the DNA: TGTGCCAGCAGTTACTCGGCGGGAGGGGGGACAGATACGCAGTATTTT.